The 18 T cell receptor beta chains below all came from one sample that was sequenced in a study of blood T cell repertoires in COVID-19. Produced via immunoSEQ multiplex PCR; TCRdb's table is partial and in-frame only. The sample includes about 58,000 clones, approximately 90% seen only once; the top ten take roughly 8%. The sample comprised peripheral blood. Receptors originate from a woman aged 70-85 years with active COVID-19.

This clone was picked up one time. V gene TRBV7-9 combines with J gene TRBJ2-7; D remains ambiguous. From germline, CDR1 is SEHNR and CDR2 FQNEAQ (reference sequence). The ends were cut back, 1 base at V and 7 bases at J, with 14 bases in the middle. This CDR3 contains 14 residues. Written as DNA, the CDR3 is TGTGCCAGCAGCTTAGATCACCCCGTGGAGGAGCAGTACTTC. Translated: CASSLDHPVEEQYF.

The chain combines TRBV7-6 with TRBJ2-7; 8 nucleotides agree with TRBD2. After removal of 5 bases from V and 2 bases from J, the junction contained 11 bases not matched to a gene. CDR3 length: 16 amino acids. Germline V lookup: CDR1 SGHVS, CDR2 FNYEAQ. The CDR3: CASSPRGSGVPYEQYF. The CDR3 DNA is TGTGCCAGCAGCCCCCGGGGTAGCGGGGTACCCTACGAGCAGTACTTC. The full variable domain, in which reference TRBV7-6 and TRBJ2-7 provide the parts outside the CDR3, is GAGVSQSPRYKVTKRGQDVALRCDPISGHVSLYWYRQALGQGPEFLTYFNYEAQQDKSGLPNDRFSAERPEGSISTLTIQRTEQRDSAMYRCASSPRGSGVPYEQYFGPGTRLTVT.

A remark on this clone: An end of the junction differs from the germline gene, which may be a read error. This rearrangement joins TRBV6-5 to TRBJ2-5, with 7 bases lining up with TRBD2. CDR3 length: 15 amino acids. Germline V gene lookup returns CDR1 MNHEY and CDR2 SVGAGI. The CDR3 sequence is CASSHSGTTQETQYF. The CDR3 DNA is TGTGCCAGCAGTCACTCCGGGACTACCCAAGAGACCCAGTACTTC.

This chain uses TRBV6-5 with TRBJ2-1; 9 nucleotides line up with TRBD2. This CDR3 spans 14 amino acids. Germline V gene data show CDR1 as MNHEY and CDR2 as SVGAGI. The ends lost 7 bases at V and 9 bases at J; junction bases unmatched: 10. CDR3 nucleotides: TGTGCCAGCAAAGGTGCGGGAGGGCCATCTGAGCAGTTCTTC. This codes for CASKGAGGPSEQFF.

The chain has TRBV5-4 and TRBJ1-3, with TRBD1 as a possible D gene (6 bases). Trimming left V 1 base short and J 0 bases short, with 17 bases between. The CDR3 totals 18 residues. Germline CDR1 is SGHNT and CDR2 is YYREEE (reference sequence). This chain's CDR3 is CASSLYFGGGSSGNTIYF. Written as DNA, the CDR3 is TGTGCCAGCAGCTTGTATTTTGGGGGCGGAAGCTCTGGAAACACCATATATTTT.

This chain's CDR3 is CASSLGQPNTEAFF. The DNA for the CDR3 is TGCGCCAGCAGTCTCGGACAGCCCAACACTGAAGCTTTCTTT. The chain carries TRBV5-1 and TRBJ1-1; D perhaps matches TRBD1 (6 bases). The CDR3 consists of 14 residues. V lost 5 bases, J lost 2 bases, and 13 bases lay in between. Germline V gene data show CDR1 as SGHRS and CDR2 as YFSETQ.

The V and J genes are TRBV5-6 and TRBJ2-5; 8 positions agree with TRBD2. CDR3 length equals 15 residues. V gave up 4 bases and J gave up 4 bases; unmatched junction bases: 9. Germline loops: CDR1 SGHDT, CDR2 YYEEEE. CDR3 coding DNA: TGTGCCAGCAGCCAGGGACTAGGGGGGGGAGAGACCCAGTACTTC. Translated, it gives CASSQGLGGGETQYF.

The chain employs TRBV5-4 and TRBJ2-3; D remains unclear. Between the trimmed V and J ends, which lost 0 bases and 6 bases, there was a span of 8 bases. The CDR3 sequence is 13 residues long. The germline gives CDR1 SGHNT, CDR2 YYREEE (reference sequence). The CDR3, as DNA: TGTGCCAGCAGCTTGGTTGGGCCGGATACGCAGTATTTT. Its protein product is CASSLVGPDTQYF. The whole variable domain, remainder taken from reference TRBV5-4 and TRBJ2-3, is ETGVTQSPTHLIKTRGQQVTLRCSSQSGHNTVSWYQQALGQGPQFIFQYYREEENGRGNFPPRFSGLQFPNYSSELNVNALELDDSALYLCASSLVGPDTQYFGPGTRLTVL.

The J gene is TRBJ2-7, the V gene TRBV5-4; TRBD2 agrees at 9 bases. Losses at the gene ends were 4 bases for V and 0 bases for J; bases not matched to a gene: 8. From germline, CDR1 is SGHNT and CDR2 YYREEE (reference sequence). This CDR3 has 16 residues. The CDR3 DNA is TGTGCCAGCAGCCCAATGACTAGCGGATACTCCTACGAGCAGTACTTC. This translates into CASSPMTSGYSYEQYF.

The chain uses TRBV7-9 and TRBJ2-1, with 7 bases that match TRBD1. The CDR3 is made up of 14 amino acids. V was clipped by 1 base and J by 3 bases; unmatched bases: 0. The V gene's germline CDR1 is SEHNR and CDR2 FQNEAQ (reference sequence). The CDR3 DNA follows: TGTGCCAGCAGCTTAGGGACAGGCTACAATGAGCAGTTCTTC. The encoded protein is CASSLGTGYNEQFF.

In DNA, the CDR3 is TGCGCCAGCAGCACCTGGACAGGGCCCTACGAGCAGTACTTC. Translated, it gives CASSTWTGPYEQYF. The rearrangement uses TRBV5-1 and TRBJ2-7; 8 positions match TRBD1. CDR3 length equals 14 residues. The trim removed 4 bases at V and 2 bases at J, leaving 5 bases unmatched. Germline loops: CDR1 SGHRS, CDR2 YFSETQ.

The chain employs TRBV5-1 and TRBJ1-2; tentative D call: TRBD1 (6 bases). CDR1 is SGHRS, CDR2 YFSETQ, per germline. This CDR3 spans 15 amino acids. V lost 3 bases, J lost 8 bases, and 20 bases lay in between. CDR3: CASSSSSTGLGGYTF. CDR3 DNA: TGCGCCAGCAGCTCGTCATCGACAGGCCTCGGGGGCTACACCTTC.

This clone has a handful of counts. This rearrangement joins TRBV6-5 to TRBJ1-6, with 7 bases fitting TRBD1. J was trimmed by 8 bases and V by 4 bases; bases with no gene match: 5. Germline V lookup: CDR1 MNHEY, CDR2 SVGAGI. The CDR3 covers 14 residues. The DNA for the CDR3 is TGTGCCAGCAGTTCAGGGGGAGGATATTCACCCCTCCACTTT. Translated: CASSSGGGYSPLHF.

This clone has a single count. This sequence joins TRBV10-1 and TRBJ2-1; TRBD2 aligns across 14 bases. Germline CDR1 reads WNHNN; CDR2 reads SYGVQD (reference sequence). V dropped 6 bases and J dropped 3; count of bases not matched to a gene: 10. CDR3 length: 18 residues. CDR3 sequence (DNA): TGCGCCAGCAGCGACTCGGGACTAGCGGGAGCTAACTACAATGAGCAGTTCTTC. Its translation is CASSDSGLAGANYNEQFF.

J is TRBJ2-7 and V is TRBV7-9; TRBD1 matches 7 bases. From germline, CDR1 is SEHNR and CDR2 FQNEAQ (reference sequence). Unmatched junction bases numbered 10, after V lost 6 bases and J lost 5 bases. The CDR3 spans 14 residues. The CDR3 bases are TGTGCCAGCAGGGCCGGGACAGCCCGTAACGAGCAGTACTTC. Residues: CASRAGTARNEQYF.

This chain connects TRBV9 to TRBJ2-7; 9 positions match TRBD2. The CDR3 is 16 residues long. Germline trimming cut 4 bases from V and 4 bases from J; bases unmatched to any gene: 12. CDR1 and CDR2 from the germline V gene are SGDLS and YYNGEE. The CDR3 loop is CASSPGGVAGVYEQYF. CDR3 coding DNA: TGTGCCAGCAGCCCCGGCGGGGTAGCGGGAGTTTACGAGCAGTACTTC.

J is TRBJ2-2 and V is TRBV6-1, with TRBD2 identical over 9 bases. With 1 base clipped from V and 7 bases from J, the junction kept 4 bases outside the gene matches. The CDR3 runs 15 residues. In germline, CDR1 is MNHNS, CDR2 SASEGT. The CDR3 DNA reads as TGTGCCAGCAGTGAAGTAGCGGGAGAGGGCGGGGAGCTGTTTTTT. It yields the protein CASSEVAGEGGELFF.

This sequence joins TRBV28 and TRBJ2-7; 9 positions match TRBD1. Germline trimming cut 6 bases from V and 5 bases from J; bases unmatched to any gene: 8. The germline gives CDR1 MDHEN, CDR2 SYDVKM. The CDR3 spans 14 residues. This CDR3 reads CASSFGTGMDEQYF. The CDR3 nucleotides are TGTGCCAGCAGCTTCGGGACAGGGATGGACGAGCAGTACTTC.